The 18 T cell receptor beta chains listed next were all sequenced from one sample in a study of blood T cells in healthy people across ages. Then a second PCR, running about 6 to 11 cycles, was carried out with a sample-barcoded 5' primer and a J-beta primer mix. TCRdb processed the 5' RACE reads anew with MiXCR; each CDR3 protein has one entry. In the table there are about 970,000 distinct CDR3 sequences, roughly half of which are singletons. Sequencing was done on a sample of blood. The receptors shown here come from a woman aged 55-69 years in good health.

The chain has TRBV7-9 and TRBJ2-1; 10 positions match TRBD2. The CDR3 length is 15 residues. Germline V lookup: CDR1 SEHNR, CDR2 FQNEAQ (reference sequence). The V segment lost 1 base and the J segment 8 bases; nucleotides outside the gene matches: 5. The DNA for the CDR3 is TGTGCCAGCAGCTTAGATTCTAGCGGGAGAGATGAGCAGTTCTTC. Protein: CASSLDSSGRDEQFF.

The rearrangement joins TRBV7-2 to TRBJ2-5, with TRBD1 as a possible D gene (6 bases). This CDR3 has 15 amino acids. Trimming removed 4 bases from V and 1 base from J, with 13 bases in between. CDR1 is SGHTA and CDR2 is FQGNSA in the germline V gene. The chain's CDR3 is CASSSPTGTQETQYF. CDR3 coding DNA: TGTGCCAGCAGCTCACCGACAGGAACCCAAGAGACCCAGTACTTC.

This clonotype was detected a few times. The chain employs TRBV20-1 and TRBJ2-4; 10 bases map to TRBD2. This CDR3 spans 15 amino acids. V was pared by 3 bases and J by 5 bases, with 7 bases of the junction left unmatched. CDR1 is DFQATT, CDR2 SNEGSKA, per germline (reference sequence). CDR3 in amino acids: CSASPSGRPENIQYF. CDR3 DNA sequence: TGCAGTGCTAGTCCTAGCGGGAGACCGGAAAACATTCAGTACTTC.

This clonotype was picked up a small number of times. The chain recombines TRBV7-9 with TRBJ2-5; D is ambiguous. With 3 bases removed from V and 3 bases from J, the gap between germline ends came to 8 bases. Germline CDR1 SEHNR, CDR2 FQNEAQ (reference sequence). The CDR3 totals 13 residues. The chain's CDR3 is CASSFTEEETQYF. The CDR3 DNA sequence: TGTGCCAGCAGCTTTACAGAGGAAGAGACCCAGTACTTC.

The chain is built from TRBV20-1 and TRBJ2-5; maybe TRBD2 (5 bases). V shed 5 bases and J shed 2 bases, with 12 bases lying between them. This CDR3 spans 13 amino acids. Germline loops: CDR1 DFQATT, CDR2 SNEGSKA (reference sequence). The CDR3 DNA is TGCAGTGCTCTGACCCCGGGACAAGAGACCCAGTACTTC. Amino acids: CSALTPGQETQYF.

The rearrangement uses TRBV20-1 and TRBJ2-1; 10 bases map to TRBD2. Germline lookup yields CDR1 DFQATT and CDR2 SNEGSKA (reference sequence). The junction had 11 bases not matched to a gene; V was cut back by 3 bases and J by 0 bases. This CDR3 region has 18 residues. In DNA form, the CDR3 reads TGCAGTGCTAGGGTCAGCGGGAGGGCCAGGACCTCCTACAATGAGCAGTTCTTC. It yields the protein CSARVSGRARTSYNEQFF.

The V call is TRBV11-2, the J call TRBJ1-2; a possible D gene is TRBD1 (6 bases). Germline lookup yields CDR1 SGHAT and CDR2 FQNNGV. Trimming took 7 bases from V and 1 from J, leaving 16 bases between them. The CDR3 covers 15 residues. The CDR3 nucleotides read TGTGCCAGCACGCCCATCAGGGGCAATAACTATGGCTACACCTTC. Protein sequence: CASTPIRGNNYGYTF.

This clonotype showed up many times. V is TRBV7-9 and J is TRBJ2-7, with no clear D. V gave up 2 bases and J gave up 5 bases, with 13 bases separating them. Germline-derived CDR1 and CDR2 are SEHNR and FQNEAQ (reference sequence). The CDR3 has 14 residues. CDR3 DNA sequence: TGTGCCAGCAGCTTAATTGGTCAGGCTAACGAGCAGTACTTC. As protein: CASSLIGQANEQYF.

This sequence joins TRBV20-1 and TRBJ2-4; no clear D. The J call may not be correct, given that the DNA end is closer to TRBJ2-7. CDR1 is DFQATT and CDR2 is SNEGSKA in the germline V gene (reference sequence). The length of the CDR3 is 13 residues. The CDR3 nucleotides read TGCAGTGCTAGAGATGAGAATTCCTACGAGCAGTACTTC. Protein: CSARDENSYEQYF.

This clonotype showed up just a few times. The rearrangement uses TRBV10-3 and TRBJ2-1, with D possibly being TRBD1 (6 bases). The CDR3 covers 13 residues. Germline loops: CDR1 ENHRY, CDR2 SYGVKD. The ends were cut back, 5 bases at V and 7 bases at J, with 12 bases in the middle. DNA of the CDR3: TGTGCCATCAGTAACAGGGAAGGGAATGAGCAGTTCTTC. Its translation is CAISNREGNEQFF.

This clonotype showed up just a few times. CDR3 residues: CASKTGQGFNQPQHF. CDR3 DNA sequence: TGTGCCAGTAAGACAGGGCAGGGGTTCAATCAGCCCCAGCATTTT. The chain links TRBV6-5 to TRBJ1-5; 7 bases map to TRBD1. The CDR3 is 15 amino acids. Trimming at V came to 9 bases and at J to 3 bases, leaving 11 bases not matched to a gene. Per the germline V gene, CDR1 is MNHEY and CDR2 is SVGAGI.

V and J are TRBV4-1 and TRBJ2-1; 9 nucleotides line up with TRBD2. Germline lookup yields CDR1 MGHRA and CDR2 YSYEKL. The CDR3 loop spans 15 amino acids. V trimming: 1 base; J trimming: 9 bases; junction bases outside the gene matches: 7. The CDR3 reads CASSQAPSGAGEQFF. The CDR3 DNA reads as TGCGCCAGCAGCCAAGCACCTAGCGGGGCGGGTGAGCAGTTCTTC.

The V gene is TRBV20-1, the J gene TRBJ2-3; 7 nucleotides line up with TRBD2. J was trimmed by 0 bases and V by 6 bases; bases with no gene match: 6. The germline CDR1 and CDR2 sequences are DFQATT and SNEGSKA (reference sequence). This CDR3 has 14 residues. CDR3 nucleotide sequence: TGCAGTGCCAGCGGGGTTTATAGCACAGATACGCAGTATTTT. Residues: CSASGVYSTDTQYF.

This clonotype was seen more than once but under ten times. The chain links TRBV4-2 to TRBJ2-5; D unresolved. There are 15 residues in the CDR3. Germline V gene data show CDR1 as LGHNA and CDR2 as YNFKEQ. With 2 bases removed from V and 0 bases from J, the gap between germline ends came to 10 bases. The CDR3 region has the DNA TGTGCCAGCAGCCAACCCGACTTGTACCAAGAGACCCAGTACTTC. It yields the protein CASSQPDLYQETQYF.

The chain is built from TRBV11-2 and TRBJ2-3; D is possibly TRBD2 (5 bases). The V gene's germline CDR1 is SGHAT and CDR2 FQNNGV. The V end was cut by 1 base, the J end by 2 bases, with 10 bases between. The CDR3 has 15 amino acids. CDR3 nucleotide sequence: TGTGCCAGCAGCTTAGGACCGGGGTACACAGATACGCAGTATTTT. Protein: CASSLGPGYTDTQYF.

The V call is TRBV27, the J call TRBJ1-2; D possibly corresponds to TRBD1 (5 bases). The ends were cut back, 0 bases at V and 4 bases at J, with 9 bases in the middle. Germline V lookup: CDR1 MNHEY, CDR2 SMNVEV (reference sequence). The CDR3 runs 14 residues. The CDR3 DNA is TGTGCCAGCAGTTTATCGGTGGGGGGCTATGGCTACACCTTC. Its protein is CASSLSVGGYGYTF.

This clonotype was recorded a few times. This CDR3 reads CASRPGTSRYEQYF. The CDR3 nucleotides are TGCGCCAGCCGCCCCGGGACTAGCCGGTACGAGCAGTACTTC. The chain is built from TRBV10-1 and TRBJ2-7; TRBD2 agrees at 9 bases. There are 14 residues in the CDR3. Germline V CDR1 and CDR2: WNHNN, SYGVQD (reference sequence). V was clipped by 8 bases and J by 4 bases; unmatched bases: 9.

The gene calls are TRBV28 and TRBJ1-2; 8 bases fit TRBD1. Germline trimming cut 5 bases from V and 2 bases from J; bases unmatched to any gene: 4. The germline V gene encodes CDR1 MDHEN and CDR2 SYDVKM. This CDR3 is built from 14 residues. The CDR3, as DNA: TGTGCCAGCAGTAAACAGGGGGGGAACTATGGCTACACCTTC. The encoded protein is CASSKQGGNYGYTF.